This T cell receptor (beta chain) was captured in a study of response to subunit inactivated influenza vaccine. General study points: A suggestion made by the authors is that each seasonal influenza vaccination recruits few new T cells.

TCRdb redid the calling of the RT-PCR reads with MiXCR, one entry per CDR3 protein. The data hold 700,000 to 800,000 distinct CDR3 sequences, with under 20% observed a single time. This CDR3 is built from 13 residues. V gave up 3 bases and J gave up 1 base, with 6 bases separating them. Germline V gene sequence: CDR1 ENHRY, CDR2 SYGVKD. This clonotype has more than one count but fewer than ten. Its antigen remains unknown. The sequence derives from a middle-aged man who received an inactivated influenza vaccine. The chain employs TRBV10-3 and TRBJ1-1; D is uncertain. The source material was PBMCs from blood, sampled roughly 5 days after vaccination. This CDR3 is CAISDQGNTEAFF. CDR3 sequence (DNA): TGTGCCATCAGTGACCAAGGGAACACTGAAGCTTTCTTT.